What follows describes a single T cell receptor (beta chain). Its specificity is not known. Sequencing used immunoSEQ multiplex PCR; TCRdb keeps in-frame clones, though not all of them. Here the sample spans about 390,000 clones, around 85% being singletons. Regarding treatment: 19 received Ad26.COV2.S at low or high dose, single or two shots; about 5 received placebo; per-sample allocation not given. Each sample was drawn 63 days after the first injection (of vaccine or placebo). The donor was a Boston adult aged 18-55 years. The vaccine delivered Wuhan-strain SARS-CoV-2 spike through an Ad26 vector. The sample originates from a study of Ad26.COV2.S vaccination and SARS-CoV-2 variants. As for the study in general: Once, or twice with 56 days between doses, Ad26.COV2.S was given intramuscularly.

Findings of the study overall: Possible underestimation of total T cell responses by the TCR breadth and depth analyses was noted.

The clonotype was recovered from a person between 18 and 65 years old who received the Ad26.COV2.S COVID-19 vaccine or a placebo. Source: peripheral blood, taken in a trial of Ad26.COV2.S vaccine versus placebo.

DNA of the CDR3: TGCGCCAGCAGCCAAGATGTTGGACTAGCGGGGAACACCGGGGAGCTGTTTTTT. Protein product: CASSQDVGLAGNTGELFF. The chain joins TRBV4-3 to TRBJ2-2, with 11 bases matching TRBD2. V shed 0 bases, J shed 1 base, and the junction held 4 bases outside the gene matches. The CDR3 sequence is 18 residues long. Germline CDR1 LGHNA, CDR2 YSLEER.